The 21 T cell receptor beta chains below were found in one sample sequenced in a study of T cell repertoires in cytomegalovirus infection (dated by TCRdb to 2018 to 2020). Sequencing instrument: Illumina HiSeq 1500. Using fastp trimming at Q25 and MiXCR clonotype assembly, TCRdb reanalyzed the public sequencing data and kept in-frame beta chains. Duplicate CDR3 protein sequences are folded into a single record with the most common DNA and genes. The sample profile shows 200,000 to 250,000 distinct CDR3 sequences; around 6.6% of them were found once. The ten largest clones capture under 7.5% of the sample. The sequenced sample consisted of PBMCs. These receptors all stem from a human donor in good health (CMV status not recorded). Some clones in this sample may be carry-over from other donors' samples.

V is TRBV11-2 and J is TRBJ2-3, with 7 bases that match TRBD1. J lost 0 bases, V lost 3 bases, and 9 bases had no gene match. In germline, CDR1 is SGHAT, CDR2 FQNNGV. There are 17 residues in the CDR3. The CDR3 bases are TGTGCCAGCAGCTTGGGGACAGCTAATCCTAGCACAGATACGCAGTATTTT. Its protein product is CASSLGTANPSTDTQYF.

There are many counts of this clonotype. This chain connects TRBV19 to TRBJ2-5; maybe TRBD2 (6 bases). Per the germline V gene, CDR1 is LNHDA and CDR2 is SQIVND (reference sequence). The V and J ends lost 3 bases and 5 bases respectively, with 13 bases between them. The CDR3 sequence is 14 residues long. The CDR3 nucleotides read TGTGCCAGTAGTATCCCTGAGGGGAGGGAGACCCAGTACTTC. This encodes CASSIPEGRETQYF.

The chain is built from TRBV14 and TRBJ2-5; 9 bases line up with TRBD2. The CDR3 contains 16 residues. Per the germline V gene, CDR1 is SGHDN and CDR2 is FVKESK. With V trimmed by 4 bases and J by 1 base, 7 bases remained unmatched. DNA for the CDR3: TGTGCCAGCAGCCGAGAGCGGGGGGCCGGCCAAGAGACCCAGTACTTC. Translation: CASSRERGAGQETQYF.

This clonotype has ten or more counts. V is TRBV12-3 or TRBV12-4 and J is TRBJ1-1; D gene unclear. V was trimmed by 2 bases and J by 4 bases, leaving 11 bases between them. The CDR3 has 14 amino acids. This CDR3 reads CASSLLGSSTEAFF. CDR3 nucleotide sequence: TGTGCCAGCAGTTTACTAGGGTCGAGCACTGAAGCTTTCTTT.

This clonotype came up many times. The CDR3 protein is CSASGGLGQNEQFF. CDR3 nucleotide sequence: TGCAGTGCTAGTGGGGGACTGGGGCAAAATGAGCAGTTCTTC. The rearrangement links TRBV20-1 to TRBJ2-1; D might be TRBD2 (6 bases). V was clipped by 3 bases and J by 7 bases, with 16 bases between them. The CDR3 runs to 14 residues. The germline gives CDR1 DFQATT, CDR2 SNEGSKA (reference sequence).

V gene TRBV29-1 combines with J gene TRBJ2-3, with D possibly being TRBD2 (6 bases). The CDR3 totals 12 residues. Trimming shortened V by 7 bases and J by 1 base, and 9 bases separated the two germline ends. CDR1 is SQVTM and CDR2 is ANQGSEA in the germline V gene. The CDR3 spells CSAGGGTDTQYF. The CDR3 nucleotides are TGCAGCGCCGGGGGAGGCACAGATACGCAGTATTTT.

This clonotype was recorded at least ten times. The chain joins TRBV7-2 to TRBJ1-1, with D hard to call. Germline V gene data show CDR1 as SGHTA and CDR2 as FQGNSA. The CDR3 contains 14 residues. V was pared by 3 bases and J by 4 bases, with 12 bases between. CDR3 bases: TGTGCCAGCAGCTTTTCGAAGGCGCCCACTGAAGCTTTCTTT. Encoded protein: CASSFSKAPTEAFF.

This clonotype has more than one count but fewer than ten. The chain has TRBV6-5 and TRBJ1-3; 7 bases are a match to TRBD1. The ends lost 5 bases at V and 4 bases at J; junction bases unmatched: 8. Per germline, CDR1 MNHEY and CDR2 SVGAGI. This CDR3 is 15 amino acids long. The CDR3 sequence is CASSQTGTRGNTIYF. As DNA, the CDR3 is TGTGCCAGCAGTCAGACAGGGACGAGGGGAAACACCATATATTTT.

This clonotype was observed many times. The chain carries TRBV3-1 and TRBJ2-1; 9 bases fit TRBD1. This CDR3 has 14 amino acids. The trim removed 2 bases at V and 6 bases at J, leaving 2 bases unmatched. Germline values: CDR1 LGHDT, CDR2 YNNKEL (reference sequence). The DNA of the CDR3 is TGTGCCAGCAGCCAACTACAGGGGGCCAATGAGCAGTTCTTC. Translated: CASSQLQGANEQFF.

In its sample, this clonotype was seen many times. The chain combines TRBV28 with TRBJ2-5, with TRBD1 matching 7 bases. CDR3 length: 13 amino acids. Per germline, CDR1 MDHEN and CDR2 SYDVKM. J was trimmed by 3 bases and V by 6 bases; bases with no gene match: 4. CDR3 protein: CASSLTGKETQYF. CDR3 nucleotide sequence: TGTGCCAGCAGCCTGACAGGGAAAGAGACCCAGTACTTC.

Many counts were recorded for this clonotype. This sequence joins TRBV6-1 and TRBJ2-1; D possibly corresponds to TRBD1 (5 bases). The V end was cut by 6 bases, the J end by 10 bases, with 19 bases between. The CDR3 has 14 amino acids. From germline, CDR1 is MNHNS and CDR2 SASEGT. In DNA form, the CDR3 reads TGTGCCAGCAGCCGCTTCGACAGACCGAACGAGCAGTTCTTC. It specifies CASSRFDRPNEQFF.

V is TRBV7-2 and J is TRBJ2-5; D possibly corresponds to TRBD2 (6 bases). Germline CDR1 and CDR2: SGHTA and FQGNSA. Deletions cut 8 bases from V and 1 base from J, with 17 bases between. The CDR3 length is 15 residues. The DNA of the CDR3 is TGTGCCAGCTCACCGCCAAGGCGGGGCCAAGAGACCCAGTACTTC. Translating gives CASSPPRRGQETQYF.

This clonotype was counted ten times or more. This chain uses TRBV4-3 with TRBJ2-1; possible D gene TRBD2, 6 bases. V shed 1 base and J shed 3 bases, with 13 bases lying between them. CDR1 is LGHNA, CDR2 YSLEER, per germline. The CDR3 spans 16 residues. This chain's CDR3 is CASSQGYAGYYNEQFF. In nucleotides, the CDR3 is TGCGCCAGCAGCCAAGGATACGCGGGGTACTACAATGAGCAGTTCTTC.

In its sample, this clonotype was seen many times. V gene TRBV7-9 combines with J gene TRBJ2-5; possibly TRBD1 for D (6 bases). In germline, CDR1 is SEHNR, CDR2 FQNEAQ (reference sequence). This CDR3 has 16 residues. V was pared by 5 bases and J by 5 bases, with 21 bases between. The CDR3 region is CASSRTNRERGETQYF. The CDR3 DNA sequence: TGTGCCAGCAGCCGTACGAACAGGGAAAGGGGGGAGACCCAGTACTTC.

This clonotype was seen repeatedly, ten times or more. The chain uses TRBV7-2 and TRBJ2-5; D gene unclear. CDR3 length: 13 amino acids. Germline V CDR1 and CDR2: SGHTA, FQGNSA. The V and J ends lost 1 base and 0 bases respectively, with 3 bases between them. The CDR3: CASSLDYQETQYF. In DNA form, the CDR3 reads TGTGCCAGCAGCTTAGACTACCAAGAGACCCAGTACTTC. Variable domain in full (rest from reference TRBV7-2 and TRBJ2-5): GAGVSQSPSNKVTEKGKDVELRCDPISGHTALYWYRQSLGQGLEFLIYFQGNSAPDKSGLPSDRFSAERTGGSVSTLTIQRTQQEDSAVYLCASSLDYQETQYFGPGTRLLVL.

This clonotype was recorded many times. The chain joins TRBV20-1 to TRBJ2-5, with TRBD2 matching 14 bases. CDR1 and CDR2 from the germline V gene are DFQATT and SNEGSKA (reference sequence). Trimming at V came to 5 bases and at J to 4 bases, leaving 6 bases not matched to a gene. The CDR3 consists of 15 residues. CDR3 DNA sequence: TGCAGTGCTGGGACTAGCGGGGGCCGCGGAGAGACCCAGTACTTC. Translated: CSAGTSGGRGETQYF.

This clonotype appeared many times. This sequence joins TRBV7-9 and TRBJ2-5; D remains unclear. Germline-derived CDR1 and CDR2 are SEHNR and FQNEAQ (reference sequence). With 1 base removed from V and 1 base from J, the gap between germline ends came to 10 bases. The CDR3 is 15 residues long. CDR3 amino acids: CASSLVSGRQETQYF. The CDR3, as DNA: TGTGCCAGCAGCTTAGTGTCTGGGCGCCAAGAGACCCAGTACTTC. Full variable domain (remainder filled in from reference TRBV7-9 and TRBJ2-5): DTGVSQNPRHKITKRGQNVTFRCDPISEHNRLYWYRQTLGQGPEFLTYFQNEAQLEKSRLLSDRFSAERPKGSFSTLEIQRTEQGDSAMYLCASSLVSGRQETQYFGPGTRLLVL.

Ten or more counts support this clonotype. The J gene is TRBJ1-2, the V gene TRBV27; 8 bases fit TRBD1. The CDR3 sequence is 12 residues long. V lost 8 bases, J lost 6 bases, and 5 bases stayed unmatched. CDR1 MNHEY and CDR2 SMNVEV come from the germline V gene (reference sequence). The CDR3 sequence: CASGDRLDGYTF. For the CDR3, the DNA is TGTGCCAGCGGGGACAGGTTGGATGGCTACACCTTC.

The J gene is TRBJ2-7, the V gene TRBV19, with D tentatively TRBD1 or TRBD2 (6 bases each). CDR1 and CDR2 from the germline V gene are LNHDA and SQIVND (reference sequence). The CDR3 spans 14 residues. The V end lost 5 bases, the J end lost 2 bases, and 13 bases lay between the germline ends. CDR3 coding DNA: TGTGCCAGTAGTCCCAAAAGGGGGGCCTACGAGCAGTACTTC. Its protein product is CASSPKRGAYEQYF.

This clonotype has a count of ten or more. The chain joins TRBV7-3 to TRBJ2-1; 10 bases are shared with TRBD2. There are 15 residues in the CDR3. Germline V CDR1 and CDR2: SGHTA, FQGTGA. Unmatched junction bases numbered 10, after V lost 5 bases and J lost 9 bases. The CDR3: CASSPQRGGLTEQFF. The CDR3 nucleotides read TGTGCCAGCAGCCCCCAGCGGGGGGGCCTCACTGAGCAGTTCTTC.

V gene TRBV19 combines with J gene TRBJ1-6, with a possible D match to TRBD1 (5 bases). Germline-derived CDR1 and CDR2 are LNHDA and SQIVND (reference sequence). V was shortened by 5 bases and J by 7 bases, with 15 bases between the two germline ends. The CDR3 runs to 15 residues. The CDR3 spells CASSEWGRSNSPLHF. The CDR3 coding sequence is TGTGCCAGTAGTGAGTGGGGACGAAGCAATTCACCCCTCCACTTT.